The 7 T cell receptor beta chains given below trace back to one sample, sequenced in a study of blood T cells in healthy people across ages. A J-beta primer mix and a sample-barcoded 5' primer were used in a second PCR of about 6 to 12 cycles. Each CDR3 protein is one row after TCRdb ran MiXCR on the 5' RACE reads. The table records about 700,000 distinct CDR3 sequences, roughly 32% of them present only once. The sequenced sample consisted of blood. These receptors originate from an elderly woman in good health.

The V call is TRBV4-1, the J call TRBJ1-1; the D is unclear. V was clipped by 5 bases and J by 2 bases, with 15 bases between them. The CDR3 runs 15 residues. CDR1 and CDR2 (germline): MGHRA, YSYEKL. The CDR3 spells CASSASGIANTEAFF. In DNA form, the CDR3 reads TGCGCCAGCAGCGCGTCTGGGATCGCCAACACTGAAGCTTTCTTT.

The rearrangement links TRBV20-1 to TRBJ2-1, with TRBD2 matching over 14 bases. The germline CDR1 and CDR2 sequences are DFQATT and SNEGSKA (reference sequence). V shed 6 bases and J 4 bases; nucleotides not matched to a gene: 5. CDR3 length equals 15 residues. The CDR3 loop is CSAKTSGRVYNEQFF. In DNA, the CDR3 is TGCAGTGCAAAGACTAGCGGGAGGGTTTACAATGAGCAGTTCTTC.

Ten or more counts support this clonotype. The genes are TRBV10-3 and TRBJ1-2; a weak D match, TRBD1 (5 bases). Germline V gives CDR1 ENHRY, CDR2 SYGVKD. The CDR3 consists of 14 residues. With 7 bases removed from V and 5 bases from J, the gap between germline ends came to 17 bases. The CDR3 coding sequence is TGTGCCATCACTGACAGTTCAAATCCTTATGGCTACACCTTC. The encoded protein is CAITDSSNPYGYTF.

In regard to this clonotype: A much bigger clone sits one base away, suggesting this may be a read error. V and J are TRBV15 and TRBJ2-1; no clear D gene. CDR1 and CDR2 from the germline V gene are LNHNV and YYDKDF (reference sequence). The CDR3 contains 13 residues. In nucleotides, the CDR3 is TGTGCCACCAACAGAGATGGGTCCAATGAGCAGTTCTTC. As protein: CATNRDGSNEQFF.

This clonotype has a count of ten or more. The chain carries TRBV9 and TRBJ1-1; 9 bases align to TRBD1. Trimming cost V 0 bases and J 4 bases; bases outside gene matches: 4. Per germline, CDR1 SGDLS and CDR2 YYNGEE. This CDR3 spans 15 amino acids. CDR3 sequence: CASSVVQGAATEAFF. CDR3 DNA sequence: TGTGCCAGCAGCGTAGTACAGGGGGCAGCCACTGAAGCTTTCTTT.

As for this clonotype: Compared with germline, one end of the junction differs, possibly owing to a read error. The chain has TRBV7-6 and TRBJ1-4; D call uncertain. This CDR3 comprises 15 residues. The germline gives CDR1 SGHVS, CDR2 FNYEAQ. The chain's CDR3 is CASSPIDLPNEELFF. CDR3 sequence (DNA): TGTGCCAGCAGCCCGATTGACCTACCTAATGAAGAACTGTTTTTT.

The chain has TRBV28 and TRBJ2-7; no reliable D call. The end of the DNA fits TRBJ2-5 better, so the J call may be wrong. CDR3 length equals 12 residues. Per germline, CDR1 MDHEN and CDR2 SYDVKM. The CDR3: CASSPDIQTQYF. CDR3 coding DNA: TGTGCCAGCAGTCCCGATATACAGACCCAGTACTTC.